This T cell receptor beta chain came from a study of patients and donors after allogeneic stem cell transplantation. This clonotype was counted many times. TCRdb reanalysed the RT-PCR reads using MiXCR and keeps one entry per CDR3 protein. Among fewer than 95,000 distinct CDR3 sequences listed, 5% were seen once. Germline V gene lookup returns CDR1 SGHAT and CDR2 FQNNGV. The CDR3 extends over 12 amino acids. The V gene lost 0 bases and the J gene lost 11 bases, with 8 bases spanning the gap. The chain employs TRBV11-2 and TRBJ1-5, with no clear D. The origin of this receptor is a human donor who was either an allogeneic HSCT recipient or a stem cell or donor lymphocyte infusion donor (not recorded which). It is not recorded whose cells these are; they may come from a transplant donor. The specimen sequenced was blood, either unsorted or a sorted T cell fraction (not recorded which). DNA of the CDR3: TGTGCCAGCAGCTTAGATCAAGGGACCCAGCATTTT. It codes for CASSLDQGTQHF. The full variable domain, with the rest looked up from reference TRBV11-2 and TRBJ1-5, is EAGVAQSPRYKIIEKRQSVAFWCNPISGHATLYWYQQILGQGPKLLIQFQNNGVVDDSQLPKDRFSAERLKGVDSTLKIQPAKLEDSAVYLCASSLDQGTQHFGDGTRLSIL.